What follows describes a single T cell receptor (beta chain). No antigen is known for it. Via 5' RACE with UMI labels, TRB cDNA libraries were prepared. Using the 5' RACE reads, TCRdb records one entry per CDR3 protein without DNA. This listing includes over 70,000 distinct CDR3 sequences. Every CD8+ T cell subset underwent triplicate sorting at roughly 300,000 cells apiece. The data were taken from a study of CXCR3-negative and CXCR3-positive naive CD8 T cells. The CDR3 is made up of 15 amino acids. Germline CDR1 and CDR2: SGHDN and FVKESK. Study results and caveats: Higher TRB CDR3 hydrophobicity marked CXCR3-positive naive cells relative to CXCR3-negative naive cells. From TRB CDR3 properties, TCR strength was inferred; surface CD5 did not differ between naive subsets.

This chain joins TRBV14 and TRBJ1-4; the D call of TRBD1 rests on TCRdb alone, since no DNA is present to check it. The clonotype originates from a human donor in good health. Some clones in this sample may be carry-over from other donors' samples. The specimen sequenced was naive CXCR3+ CD8+ T cells from blood. The sample's subset: CD45RO-CCR7+CD27+CD95- naive CD8+ T cells expressing CXCR3 (TNR3+). CDR3 sequence: CASSQVTGGGEKLFF.